This TCR beta chain was recorded in a study of shared clonotypes between healthy human individuals. Overall study findings and caveats: Specimens sampled were limited to blood, with tissue repertoires likely differing.

Deletions cut 2 bases from V and 3 bases from J, with 11 bases between. Germline assignment: CDR1 MNHEY and CDR2 SVGAGI. This CDR3 spans 14 amino acids. Turning to this clone: Its antigen is not known.

Deep level was the assay's run setting. On ten immunoSEQ deep assay plates, unsorted PBMC DNA was sequenced. The table came from immunoSEQ multiplex PCR; TCRdb's copy has only in-frame clones and leaves some out. The profile covers about 500,000 clones, with roughly three quarters appearing a single time and more than 10% taken by the ten largest. The sequencing sample was made of PBMCs. The TCR originated in a woman between 40 and 50 years old in good health. Some clones in this sample may be carry-over from other donors' samples. This chain links TRBV6-5 with TRBJ2-7; TRBD2 is a possible D gene (6 bases). This CDR3 is CASSYRERIYEQYF. Written as DNA, the CDR3 is TGTGCCAGCAGTTACCGGGAGAGGATCTACGAGCAGTACTTC.